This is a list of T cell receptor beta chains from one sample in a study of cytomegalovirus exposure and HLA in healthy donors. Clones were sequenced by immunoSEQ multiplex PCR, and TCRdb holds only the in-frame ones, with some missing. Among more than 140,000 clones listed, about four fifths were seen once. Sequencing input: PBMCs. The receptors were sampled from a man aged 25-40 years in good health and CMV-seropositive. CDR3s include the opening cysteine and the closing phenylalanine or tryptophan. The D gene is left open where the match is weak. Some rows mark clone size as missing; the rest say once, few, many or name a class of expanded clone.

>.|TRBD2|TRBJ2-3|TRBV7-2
CASSRGGTTDTQYF
TGTGCCAGCAGCCGCGGGGGGACCACAGATACGCAGTATTTT
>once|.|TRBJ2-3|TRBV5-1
CASSFTEITDTQYF
TGCGCCAGCAGCTTCACAGAGATCACAGATACGCAGTATTTT
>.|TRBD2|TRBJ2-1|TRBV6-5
CASSYSAGGLNEQFF
TGTGCCAGCAGTTACTCGGCGGGGGGGCTCAATGAGCAGTTCTTC
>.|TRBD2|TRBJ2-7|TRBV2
CASRPGLAALYEQYF
TGTGCCAGCAGGCCGGGACTAGCGGCCTTATACGAGCAGTACTTC
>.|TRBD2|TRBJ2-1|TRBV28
CASSSPLAGGPDEQFF
TGTGCCAGCAGTTCCCCACTAGCGGGAGGGCCCGATGAGCAGTTCTTC
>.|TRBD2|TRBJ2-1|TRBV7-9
CASSLSGGAGNEQFF
TGTGCCAGCAGCTTAAGCGGGGGGGCGGGAAATGAGCAGTTCTTC
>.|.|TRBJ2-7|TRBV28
CASRPFLLASPPYEQYF
TGTGCCAGCAGGCCATTCCTGCTAGCGTCTCCACCCTACGAGCAGTACTTC
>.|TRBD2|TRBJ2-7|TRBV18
CASSPISSGETYEQYF
TGTGCCAGCTCACCAATTTCGAGCGGGGAAACCTACGAGCAGTACTTC
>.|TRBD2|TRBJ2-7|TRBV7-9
CASSRLGLVEQSF
TGTGCCAGCAGCCGCCTTGGACTAGTCGAGCAGTCCTTC
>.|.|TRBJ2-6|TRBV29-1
CSVGTGNSGANVLTF
TGCAGCGTTGGGACGGGGAACTCTGGGGCCAACGTCCTGACTTTC